Included here is one T cell receptor beta chain sequence, with context. The sample comes from a study of blood T cell repertoires in COVID-19. Background on the study: The cDNA or gDNA used as material had been derived from T cells, B-cell-depleted T cells, or PBMCs.

V gave up 0 bases and J gave up 2 bases, with 9 bases separating them. The germline V gene encodes CDR1 SGHRS and CDR2 YFSETQ. The CDR3 is 15 amino acids. Original methodology: Amplified reference gene primers provided the basis for estimating nucleated cell counts. Sequencing used immunoSEQ multiplex PCR; TCRdb keeps in-frame clones, though not all of them. The V and J calls and clone size were taken over from that table, and D and trimming were inferred from the DNA. The sample holds roughly 160,000 clones, around 82% seen once. The chain combines TRBV5-1 with TRBJ2-1; D unclear. The TCR comes from a woman of 80 years or more with active or convalescent COVID-19. Sequencing was done on a sample of peripheral blood. The CDR3 region is CASSLAGQPYNEQFF. The CDR3 nucleotides read TGCGCCAGCAGCTTGGCCGGTCAACCCTACAATGAGCAGTTCTTC.